Each of the 19 T cell receptor beta chains below was sequenced from the same sample in a study of identifying expanded T cells in peripheral blood. The data were produced by immunoSEQ multiplex PCR, yet TCRdb's version contains in-frame clones alone and is incomplete. The sample includes 50,000 to 65,000 clones, around 83% seen only once; the top ten take about 19%. Specimen: blood. The receptors shown here come from a person aged 18 to 75 in good health.

The chain is built from TRBV5-5 and TRBJ2-3, with 7 bases that match TRBD1. J gave up 3 bases and V 4 bases, and 8 bases lay outside the gene matches. The CDR3 sequence is 15 residues long. The germline V gene has CDR1 SGHKS and CDR2 YYEKEE (reference sequence). The DNA for the CDR3 is TGTGCCAGCAGCCAAACAGGGGAAGGGACAGATACGCAGTATTTT. Translated, it gives CASSQTGEGTDTQYF.

This clone was observed a handful of times. The rearrangement joins TRBV7-9 to TRBJ2-2, with D unclear. CDR1 and CDR2 (germline): SEHNR, FQNEAQ (reference sequence). V was trimmed by 3 bases and J by 6 bases, leaving 5 bases between them. The CDR3 is made up of 12 amino acids. The CDR3 DNA reads as TGTGCCAGCAGCTTCTCAGCCGGGGAGCTGTTTTTT. Amino acid sequence: CASSFSAGELFF.

V and J are TRBV5-1 and TRBJ2-3; no reliable D call. Per germline, CDR1 SGHRS and CDR2 YFSETQ. Trimming removed 3 bases from V and 5 bases from J, with 10 bases in between. The CDR3 consists of 13 residues. The CDR3 DNA reads TGCGCCAGCAGCTCCCTTCAGGAAGATACGCAGTATTTT. Residues: CASSSLQEDTQYF. The variable domain in full, completed from reference TRBV5-1 and TRBJ2-3, reads KAGVTQTPRYLIKTRGQQVTLSCSPISGHRSVSWYQQTPGQGLQFLFEYFSETQRNKGNFPGRFSGRQFSNSRSEMNVSTLELGDSALYLCASSSLQEDTQYFGPGTRLTVL.

The chain couples TRBV20-1 to TRBJ2-5; D unclear. The CDR3 covers 11 residues. The ends were cut back, 5 bases at V and 5 bases at J, with 9 bases in the middle. Germline assignment: CDR1 DFQATT and CDR2 SNEGSKA (reference sequence). This CDR3 is CSAPELETQYF. CDR3 bases: TGCAGTGCTCCCGAGCTGGAGACCCAGTACTTC.

The V gene is TRBV19, the J gene TRBJ2-2; TRBD1 agrees at 7 bases. CDR3 length equals 15 residues. Trimming cost V 8 bases and J 3 bases; bases outside gene matches: 9. From germline, CDR1 is LNHDA and CDR2 SQIVND (reference sequence). This CDR3 reads CASETGTSYTGELFF. The DNA of the CDR3 is TGTGCCAGTGAGACAGGGACCTCCTACACCGGGGAGCTGTTTTTT.

The chain is built from TRBV7-6 and TRBJ1-4; D is possibly TRBD1 (5 bases). Trimming cost V 1 base and J 8 bases, with 11 bases left between them. The CDR3 extends over 14 amino acids. Germline lookup yields CDR1 SGHVS and CDR2 FNYEAQ. Written as DNA, the CDR3 is TGTGCCAGCAGCTTAGGCCCCGGGGGGGAAAAACTGTTTTTT. Translated: CASSLGPGGEKLFF. The full variable domain, rest sourced from reference TRBV7-6 and TRBJ1-4, is GAGVSQSPRYKVTKRGQDVALRCDPISGHVSLYWYRQALGQGPEFLTYFNYEAQQDKSGLPNDRFSAERPEGSISTLTIQRTEQRDSAMYRCASSLGPGGEKLFFGSGTQLSVL.

The chain joins TRBV7-2 to TRBJ1-3; possibly TRBD1 for D (6 bases). CDR1 and CDR2 from the germline V gene are SGHTA and FQGNSA. The CDR3 contains 15 residues. Trimming left V 1 base short and J 2 bases short, with 9 bases between. Here the CDR3 reads CASSLGTGTGNTIYF. Written as DNA, the CDR3 is TGTGCCAGCAGCTTAGGCACAGGGACTGGAAACACCATATATTTT.

The V gene is TRBV6-5, the J gene TRBJ1-3, with unresolved D. Germline V CDR1 and CDR2: MNHEY, SVGAGI. CDR3 length equals 15 residues. Trimming pared 6 bases from V and 0 bases from J, leaving 12 bases between. The CDR3 spells CASRSTAFSGNTIYF. The CDR3 region has the DNA TGTGCCAGCAGATCGACGGCCTTCTCTGGAAACACCATATATTTT.

This chain uses TRBV30 with TRBJ2-1, with D possibly matching TRBD1 (6 bases). Trimming removed 2 bases at V and 4 bases at J, with 12 bases between. In germline, CDR1 is GTSNPN, CDR2 SVGIG (reference sequence). This CDR3 contains 14 residues. CDR3 residues: CAWSPGTQYNEQFF. Written as DNA, the CDR3 is TGTGCCTGGAGTCCTGGGACACAGTACAATGAGCAGTTCTTC. Filled out from reference TRBV30 and TRBJ2-1, the complete variable domain reads SQTIHQWPATLVQPVGSPLSLECTVEGTSNPNLYWYRQAAGRGLQLLFYSVGIGQISSEVPQNLSASRPQDRQFILSSKKLLLSDSGFYLCAWSPGTQYNEQFFGPGTRLTVL.

V gene TRBV18 combines with J gene TRBJ2-2; D is possibly TRBD1 (5 bases). Per germline, CDR1 KGHSH and CDR2 LQKENI. The CDR3 is 14 amino acids. With 0 bases removed from V and 4 bases from J, the gap between germline ends came to 6 bases. CDR3 residues: CASSPPGATGELFF. In DNA, the CDR3 is TGTGCCAGCTCACCACCAGGGGCCACCGGGGAGCTGTTTTTT.

This chain links TRBV18 with TRBJ1-2; 7 bases are shared with TRBD1. The CDR3 covers 12 residues. Trimming at V came to 4 bases and at J to 6 bases, leaving 2 bases not matched to a gene. Germline values: CDR1 KGHSH, CDR2 LQKENI. CDR3 nucleotide sequence: TGTGCCAGCTCACAAGGGGGCGATGGCTACACCTTC. Its translation is CASSQGGDGYTF.

The rearrangement joins TRBV7-9 to TRBJ2-1; no reliable D call. This CDR3 is 13 amino acids long. The V gene lost 6 bases and the J gene lost 1 base, with 7 bases spanning the gap. The V gene's germline CDR1 is SEHNR and CDR2 FQNEAQ (reference sequence). The DNA for the CDR3 is TGTGCCAGCAGTAAGGGTTCCTACAATGAGCAGTTCTTC. Translation gives CASSKGSYNEQFF.

The chain links TRBV2 to TRBJ2-7, with TRBD1 matching 12 bases. Germline V gives CDR1 SNHLY, CDR2 FYNNEI. The CDR3 consists of 15 residues. J gave up 6 bases and V 3 bases, and 6 bases lay outside the gene matches. The CDR3 sequence: CASSDWGTGGVEQYF. CDR3 DNA: TGTGCCAGCAGTGACTGGGGGACAGGGGGCGTCGAGCAGTACTTC.

This clone was recorded many times. The J gene is TRBJ2-3, the V gene TRBV7-9; D not certain. CDR3 length equals 17 residues. CDR1 is SEHNR and CDR2 is FQNEAQ in the germline V gene (reference sequence). The germline V and J ends were trimmed by 1 base and 1 base, with 15 bases remaining between them. The CDR3 bases are TGTGCCAGCAGCTTAGGAAACACTGGTTCCCGCACAGATACGCAGTATTTT. Its translation: CASSLGNTGSRTDTQYF.

The chain recombines TRBV6-1 with TRBJ1-4, with 9 nucleotides matching TRBD1. V shed 10 bases, J shed 3 bases, and the junction held 9 bases outside the gene matches. The CDR3 runs 15 residues. Germline assignment: CDR1 MNHNS and CDR2 SASEGT. Written as DNA, the CDR3 is TGTGCCATCAAGACAGGGGGGAAACCTAATGAAAAACTGTTTTTT. It yields the protein CAIKTGGKPNEKLFF.

The V gene is TRBV5-7, the J gene TRBJ2-6; D is undetermined. TRBV5-7 is designated an ORF whose function remains uncertain. V was cut by 7 bases and J by 5 bases, with 22 bases left in between. The CDR3 has 17 amino acids. CDR3 loop: CASPNILVQSRANVLTF. The DNA for the CDR3 is TGTGCCAGCCCCAACATTCTTGTACAAAGTCGGGCCAACGTCCTGACTTTC.

A few counts support this clone. The chain joins TRBV27 to TRBJ2-6; 8 nucleotides match TRBD1. Trimming took 6 bases from V and 7 from J; bases not matched to a gene: 11. The CDR3 consists of 16 residues. CDR1 is MNHEY and CDR2 is SMNVEV in the germline V gene (reference sequence). CDR3 nucleotide sequence: TGTGCCAGCAGAAGTACAGGGGGAGGAGGCGCCAACGTCCTGACTTTC. Its protein is CASRSTGGGGANVLTF.

The rearrangement links TRBV27 to TRBJ1-4, with D uncertain. Germline assignment: CDR1 MNHEY and CDR2 SMNVEV (reference sequence). Trimming cost V 6 bases and J 8 bases, with 13 bases left between them. This CDR3 is 13 amino acids long. The CDR3 spells CASSPRTGEKLFF. DNA of the CDR3: TGTGCCAGCAGCCCGAGAACCGGGGAAAAACTGTTTTTT. The variable domain in full, with the rest retrieved from reference TRBV27 and TRBJ1-4, is EAQVTQNPRYLITVTGKKLTVTCSQNMNHEYMSWYRQDPGLGLRQIYYSMNVEVTDKGDVPEGYKVSRKEKRNFPLILESPSPNQTSLYFCASSPRTGEKLFFGSGTQLSVL.

V is TRBV28 and J is TRBJ2-1; TRBD2 agrees at 7 bases. This CDR3 contains 15 residues. Trimming at V came to 4 bases and at J to 9 bases, leaving 12 bases not matched to a gene. Germline CDR1 and CDR2: MDHEN and SYDVKM. The CDR3 loop reads CASSSRLAVFGEQFF. CDR3 DNA: TGTGCCAGCAGTTCCCGGCTAGCGGTTTTTGGTGAGCAGTTCTTC.